This entry lists 10 T cell receptor beta chains sequenced from one sample in a study of cytomegalovirus exposure and HLA in healthy donors. 13 Jbeta primers and 60 Vbeta primers were used for the PCR. Here immunoSEQ multiplex PCR was the method, and the copy in TCRdb shows in-frame clones only, minus some. The table has about 140,000 clones, roughly 78% seen once. Sequencing input: PBMCs. The receptors originated from a man between 18 and 35 years old in good health and CMV-seropositive.

The chain uses TRBV27 and TRBJ2-1, with D possibly matching TRBD2 (5 bases). The V end was cut by 4 bases, the J end by 2 bases, with 12 bases between. Looked up from germline, CDR1 is MNHEY and CDR2 is SMNVEV (reference sequence). The CDR3 sequence is 15 residues long. CDR3 bases: TGTGCCAGCAGTTACGGAGGAGGCGCCTACAATGAGCAGTTCTTC. Translating it yields CASSYGGGAYNEQFF.

This clone was seen a handful of times. This chain connects TRBV2 to TRBJ1-4; weak D call: TRBD1 (5 bases). The CDR3 sequence is 15 residues long. The germline V gene has CDR1 SNHLY and CDR2 FYNNEI. V gave up 8 bases and J gave up 3 bases, with 16 bases separating them. The CDR3 region has the DNA TGTGCCAGCCGACCCTCCCGGGGGGCTAATGAAAAACTGTTTTTT. Its translation: CASRPSRGANEKLFF. The full variable domain, with the rest looked up from reference TRBV2 and TRBJ1-4, is EPEVTQTPSHQVTQMGQEVILRCVPISNHLYFYWYRQILGQKVEFLVSFYNNEISEKSEIFDDQFSVERPDGSNFTLKIRSTKLEDSAMYFCASRPSRGANEKLFFGSGTQLSVL.

The chain employs TRBV21-1 and TRBJ2-7; no check of the table's D call, TRBD1, against the DNA was made. TRBV21-1 is given as a pseudogene. CDR3 length: 13 amino acids. CDR3 sequence reads: CASTPKRGYEQYF. DNA of the CDR3: TGTGCCAGCACCCCAAAGAGGGGGTACGAGCAGTACTTC.

This chain links TRBV5-6 with TRBJ2-1; possibly TRBD2 for D (6 bases). CDR1 is SGHDT, CDR2 YYEEEE, per germline. V lost 4 bases, J lost 7 bases, and 12 bases lay in between. This CDR3 spans 13 amino acids. DNA of the CDR3: TGTGCCAGCAGCCCGCCCCGGGGGAATGAGCAGTTCTTC. Protein product: CASSPPRGNEQFF.

The chain is built from TRBV10-3 and TRBJ2-5; 7 bases line up with TRBD1. The CDR3 sequence is 15 residues long. V was pared by 9 bases and J by 4 bases, with 14 bases of the junction left unmatched. Per germline, CDR1 ENHRY and CDR2 SYGVKD. CDR3 amino acids: CAISPAGGKVETQYF. Here the CDR3 DNA reads TGTGCCATTTCCCCGGCAGGGGGTAAGGTAGAGACCCAGTACTTC.

The chain joins TRBV5-6 to TRBJ2-2, with 9 bases identical to TRBD1. This CDR3 has 14 residues. The V gene end was trimmed by 5 bases and the J gene end by 5 bases; junction bases not matched to a gene: 4. Germline loops: CDR1 SGHDT, CDR2 YYEEEE. The CDR3 here is CASSSGTGTGELFF. The CDR3, as DNA: TGTGCCAGCAGTTCCGGGACAGGGACCGGGGAGCTGTTTTTT.

The gene calls are TRBV6-5 and TRBJ1-2; TRBD1 matches 9 bases. Germline CDR1 reads MNHEY; CDR2 reads SVGAGI. J was trimmed by 5 bases and V by 8 bases; bases with no gene match: 6. CDR3 size: 13 residues. The DNA of the CDR3 is TGTGCCAGCCAAATGGGGACAGGGTATGGCTACACCTTC. Amino acids: CASQMGTGYGYTF.

This clone was observed a handful of times. V and J are TRBV18 and TRBJ2-1, with 8 positions matching TRBD1. Germline CDR1 KGHSH, CDR2 LQKENI. J lost 6 bases, V lost 5 bases, and 6 bases had no gene match. The CDR3 spans 14 residues. CDR3 protein: CASSRGQGGNEQFF. The CDR3 DNA reads as TGTGCCAGCTCAAGAGGACAGGGCGGCAATGAGCAGTTCTTC.

Comments on this clone: The same CDR3 can be traced to other DNA sequences in this sample. The chain combines TRBV4-1 with TRBJ1-2; 9 nucleotides align to TRBD1. CDR1 and CDR2 from the germline V gene are MGHRA and YSYEKL. V lost 0 bases to trimming and J lost 4 bases; unmatched junction nucleotides: 3. The CDR3 is 15 residues long. Here the CDR3 reads CASSQDPGQGYGYTF. The CDR3 DNA sequence: TGCGCCAGCAGCCAAGATCCGGGACAGGGCTATGGCTACACCTTC.

The chain joins TRBV5-1 to TRBJ1-1; D gene ambiguous. Per the germline V gene, CDR1 is SGHRS and CDR2 is YFSETQ. This CDR3 has 12 residues. V was trimmed by 1 base and J by 2 bases, leaving 3 bases between them. The CDR3 sequence is CASSLTNTEAFF. DNA for the CDR3: TGCGCCAGCAGCTTGACAAACACTGAAGCTTTCTTT.